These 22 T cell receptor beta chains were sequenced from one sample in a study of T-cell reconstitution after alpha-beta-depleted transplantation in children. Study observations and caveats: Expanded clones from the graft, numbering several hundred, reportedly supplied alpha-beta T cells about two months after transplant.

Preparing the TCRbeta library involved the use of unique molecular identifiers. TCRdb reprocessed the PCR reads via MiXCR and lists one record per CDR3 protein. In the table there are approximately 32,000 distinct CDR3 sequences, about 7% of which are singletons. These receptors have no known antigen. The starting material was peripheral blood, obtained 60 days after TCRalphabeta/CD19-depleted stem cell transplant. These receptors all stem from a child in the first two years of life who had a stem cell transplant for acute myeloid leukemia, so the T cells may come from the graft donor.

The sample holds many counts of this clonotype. The CDR3 sequence: CARTLGQGTTGELFF. The CDR3 nucleotides are TGTGCCAGAACCCTCGGACAGGGGACCACCGGGGAGCTGTTTTTT. The chain is built from TRBV21-1 and TRBJ2-2; the listed D gene, TRBD1, was not tested against the DNA. TRBV21-1 is assigned pseudogene status. The CDR3 totals 15 residues.

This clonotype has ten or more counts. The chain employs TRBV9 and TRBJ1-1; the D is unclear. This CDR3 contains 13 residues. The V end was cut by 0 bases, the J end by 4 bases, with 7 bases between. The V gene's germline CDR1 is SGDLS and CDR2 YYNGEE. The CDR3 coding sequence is TGTGCCAGCAGCGTAGATGCGGGCACTGAAGCTTTCTTT. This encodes CASSVDAGTEAFF. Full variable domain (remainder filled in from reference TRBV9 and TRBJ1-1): DSGVTQTPKHLITATGQRVTLRCSPRSGDLSVYWYQQSLDQGLQFLIQYYNGEERAKGNILERFSAQQFPDLHSELNLSSLELGDSALYFCASSVDAGTEAFFGQGTRLTVV.

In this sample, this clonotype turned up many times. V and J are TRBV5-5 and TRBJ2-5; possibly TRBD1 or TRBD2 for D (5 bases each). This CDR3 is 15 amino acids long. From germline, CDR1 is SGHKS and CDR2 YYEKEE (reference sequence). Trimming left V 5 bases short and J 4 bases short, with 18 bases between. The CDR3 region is CASRAHGGIIETQYF. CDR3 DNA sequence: TGTGCCAGCAGGGCCCATGGGGGTATCATAGAGACCCAGTACTTC.

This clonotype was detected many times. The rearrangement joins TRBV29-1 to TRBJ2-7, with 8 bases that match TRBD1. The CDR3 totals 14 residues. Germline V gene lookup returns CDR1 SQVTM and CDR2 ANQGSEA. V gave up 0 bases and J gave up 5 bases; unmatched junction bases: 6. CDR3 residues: CSVEDGAGGHEQYF. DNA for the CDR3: TGCAGCGTTGAAGATGGGGCAGGGGGCCACGAGCAGTACTTC.

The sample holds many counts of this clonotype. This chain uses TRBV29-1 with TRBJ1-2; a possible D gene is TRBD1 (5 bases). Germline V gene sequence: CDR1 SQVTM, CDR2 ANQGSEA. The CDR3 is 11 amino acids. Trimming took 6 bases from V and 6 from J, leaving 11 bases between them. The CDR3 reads CSVVLRDGYTF. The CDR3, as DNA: TGCAGCGTCGTCCTCAGGGATGGCTACACCTTC.

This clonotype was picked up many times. In DNA, the CDR3 is TGCAGTGCTATTAGCGGGAGTAGAACAGATACGCAGTATTTT. Protein: CSAISGSRTDTQYF. The chain employs TRBV20-1 and TRBJ2-3; TRBD2 matches 9 bases. The CDR3 consists of 14 residues. The germline gives CDR1 DFQATT, CDR2 SNEGSKA (reference sequence). The trim removed 4 bases at V and 3 bases at J, leaving 5 bases unmatched.

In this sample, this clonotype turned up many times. DNA of the CDR3: TGTGCCAGCAGCAACAGGGTTCGGTATGGCTACACCTTC. It codes for CASSNRVRYGYTF. This chain uses TRBV7-9 with TRBJ1-2; weak D call: TRBD1 (6 bases). The CDR3 has 13 residues. V was trimmed by 5 bases and J by 5 bases, leaving 12 bases between them. The germline V gene encodes CDR1 SEHNR and CDR2 FQNEAQ (reference sequence).

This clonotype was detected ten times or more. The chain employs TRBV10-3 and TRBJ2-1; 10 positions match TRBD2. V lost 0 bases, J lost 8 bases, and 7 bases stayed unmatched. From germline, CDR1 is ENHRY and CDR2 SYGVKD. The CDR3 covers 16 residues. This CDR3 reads CAISESASGSRYEQFF. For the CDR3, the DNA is TGTGCCATCAGTGAGTCGGCTAGCGGGAGTAGGTATGAGCAGTTCTTC.

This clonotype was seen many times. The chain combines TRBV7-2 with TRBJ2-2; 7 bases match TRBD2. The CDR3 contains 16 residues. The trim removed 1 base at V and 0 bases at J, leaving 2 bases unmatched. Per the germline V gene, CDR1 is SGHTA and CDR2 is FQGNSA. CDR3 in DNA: TGTGCCAGCAGCTTAGGCGGGGGTCCGAACACCGGGGAGCTGTTTTTT. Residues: CASSLGGGPNTGELFF.

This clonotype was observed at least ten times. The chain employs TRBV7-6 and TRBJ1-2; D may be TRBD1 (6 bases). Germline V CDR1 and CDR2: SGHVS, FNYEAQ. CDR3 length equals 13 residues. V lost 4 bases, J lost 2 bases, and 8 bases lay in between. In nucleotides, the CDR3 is TGTGCCAGCAGCTCCGGGGGCAACTATGGCTACACCTTC. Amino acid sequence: CASSSGGNYGYTF.

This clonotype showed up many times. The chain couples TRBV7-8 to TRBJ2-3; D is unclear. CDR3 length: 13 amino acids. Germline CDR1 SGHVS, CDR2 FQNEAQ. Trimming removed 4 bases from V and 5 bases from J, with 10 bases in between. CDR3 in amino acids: CASSSGPLDTQYF. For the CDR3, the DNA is TGTGCCAGCAGCTCCGGACCGTTAGATACGCAGTATTTT. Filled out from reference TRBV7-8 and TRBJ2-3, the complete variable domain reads GAGVSQSPRYKVAKRGQDVALRCDPISGHVSLFWYQQALGQGPEFLTYFQNEAQLDKSGLPSDRFFAERPEGSVSTLKIQRTQQEDSAVYLCASSSGPLDTQYFGPGTRLTVL.

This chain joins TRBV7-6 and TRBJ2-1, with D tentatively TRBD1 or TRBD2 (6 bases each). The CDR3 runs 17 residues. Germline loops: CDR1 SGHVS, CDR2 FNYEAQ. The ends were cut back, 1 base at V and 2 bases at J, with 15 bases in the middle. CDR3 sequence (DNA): TGTGCCAGCAGCTTAGGGGGCGGACGGGGGCCCTACAATGAGCAGTTCTTC. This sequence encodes CASSLGGGRGPYNEQFF. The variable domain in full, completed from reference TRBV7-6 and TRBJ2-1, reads GAGVSQSPRYKVTKRGQDVALRCDPISGHVSLYWYRQALGQGPEFLTYFNYEAQQDKSGLPNDRFSAERPEGSISTLTIQRTEQRDSAMYRCASSLGGGRGPYNEQFFGPGTRLTVL.

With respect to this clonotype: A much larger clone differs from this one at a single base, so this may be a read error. The CDR3 nucleotides are TGTGCCAGCAGCTTTAGCAATCAGCCCCAGCATTTT. Its translation is CASSFSNQPQHF. The chain combines TRBV28 with TRBJ1-5; D is ambiguous. Trimming removed 6 bases at V and 0 bases at J, with 3 bases between. The CDR3 spans 12 residues. Germline CDR1 reads MDHEN; CDR2 reads SYDVKM. The whole variable domain, filled in from reference TRBV28 and TRBJ1-5, reads DVKVTQSSRYLVKRTGEKVFLECVQDMDHENMFWYRQDPGLGLRLIYFSYDVKMKEKGDIPEGYSVSREKKERFSLILESASTNQTSMYLCASSFSNQPQHFGDGTRLSIL.

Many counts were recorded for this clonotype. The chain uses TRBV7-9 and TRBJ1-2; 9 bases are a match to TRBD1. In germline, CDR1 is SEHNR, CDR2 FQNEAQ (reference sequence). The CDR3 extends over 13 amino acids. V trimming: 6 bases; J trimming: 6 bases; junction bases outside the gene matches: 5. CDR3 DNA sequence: TGTGCCAGCAGTTGGGACAGGGAGGATGGCTACACCTTC. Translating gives CASSWDREDGYTF.

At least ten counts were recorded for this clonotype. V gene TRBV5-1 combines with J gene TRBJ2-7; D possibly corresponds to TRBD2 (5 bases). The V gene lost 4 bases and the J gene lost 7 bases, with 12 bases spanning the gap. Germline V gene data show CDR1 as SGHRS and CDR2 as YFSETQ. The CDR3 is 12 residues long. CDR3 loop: CASSRTLGEQYF. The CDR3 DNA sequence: TGCGCCAGCAGCCGGACTTTGGGGGAGCAGTACTTC.

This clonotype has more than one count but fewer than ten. The CDR3 nucleotides are TGTGCCAGCAGCCTACCGACGTTTCCCCCCTACGAGCAGTACTTC. Protein sequence: CASSLPTFPPYEQYF. V gene TRBV7-9 combines with J gene TRBJ2-7; D is ambiguous. Trimming stripped 5 bases from V and 2 bases from J, with 16 bases between. Looked up from germline, CDR1 is SEHNR and CDR2 is FQNEAQ (reference sequence). The CDR3 consists of 15 residues. The whole variable domain, filled in from reference TRBV7-9 and TRBJ2-7, reads DTGVSQNPRHKITKRGQNVTFRCDPISEHNRLYWYRQTLGQGPEFLTYFQNEAQLEKSRLLSDRFSAERPKGSFSTLEIQRTEQGDSAMYLCASSLPTFPPYEQYFGPGTRLTVT.

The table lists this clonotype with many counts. The DNA for the CDR3 is TGCAGCGTTGAAGATCCCACCAAGGACACCTACAATGAGCAGTTCTTC. This sequence encodes CSVEDPTKDTYNEQFF. This sequence joins TRBV29-1 and TRBJ2-1, with D perhaps matching TRBD1 (5 bases). Germline CDR1 is SQVTM and CDR2 is ANQGSEA. CDR3 size: 16 residues. The V and J ends lost 0 bases and 2 bases respectively, with 14 bases between them.

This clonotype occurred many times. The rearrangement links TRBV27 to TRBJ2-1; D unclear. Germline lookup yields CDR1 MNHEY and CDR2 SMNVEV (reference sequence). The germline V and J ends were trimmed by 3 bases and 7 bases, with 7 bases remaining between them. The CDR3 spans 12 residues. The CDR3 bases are TGTGCCAGCAGTTTTATAGGTAATGAGCAGTTCTTC. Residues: CASSFIGNEQFF.

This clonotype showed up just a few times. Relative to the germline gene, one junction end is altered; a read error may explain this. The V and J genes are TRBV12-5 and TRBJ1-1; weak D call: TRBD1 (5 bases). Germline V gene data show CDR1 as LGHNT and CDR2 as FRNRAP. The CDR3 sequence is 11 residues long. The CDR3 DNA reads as TGTGCTAGTGGTTTGAGGAGGGGAAGGGAGTTT. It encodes CASGLRRGREF.

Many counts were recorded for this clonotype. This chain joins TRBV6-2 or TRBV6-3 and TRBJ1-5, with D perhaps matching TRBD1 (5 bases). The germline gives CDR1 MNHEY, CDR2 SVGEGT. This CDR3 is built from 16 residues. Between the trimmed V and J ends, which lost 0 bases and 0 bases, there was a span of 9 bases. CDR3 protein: CASSYSRVYSNQPQHF. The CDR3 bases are TGTGCCAGCAGTTACTCCAGGGTATATAGCAATCAGCCCCAGCATTTT.

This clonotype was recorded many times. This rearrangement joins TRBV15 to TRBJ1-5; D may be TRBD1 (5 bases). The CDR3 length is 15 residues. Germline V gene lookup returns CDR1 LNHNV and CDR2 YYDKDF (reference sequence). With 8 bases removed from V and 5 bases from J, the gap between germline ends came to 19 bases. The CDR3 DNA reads TGTGCCACCGTGCGGGACCCTCGAGAAGATCAGCCCCAGCATTTT. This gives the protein CATVRDPREDQPQHF.

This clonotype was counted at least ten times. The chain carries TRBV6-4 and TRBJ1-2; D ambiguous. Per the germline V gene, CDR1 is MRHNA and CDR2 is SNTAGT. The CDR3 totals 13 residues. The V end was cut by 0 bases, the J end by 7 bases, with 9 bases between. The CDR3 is CASSDSKRSGYTF. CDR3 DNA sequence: TGTGCCAGCAGTGACTCGAAACGATCTGGCTACACCTTC.